A single sample is the source of the 27 T cell receptor beta chains below, sequenced in a study of CD8 T cells in ankylosing spondylitis. TCRdb independently ran MiXCR on the 5' RACE reads; one entry per CDR3 protein. The table shows 150,000 to 200,000 distinct CDR3 sequences, with 15% to 20% occurring only once. Sequencing was carried out using blood, either unsorted or a sorted T cell fraction (not recorded which). Every receptor here comes from a male donor aged 5 to 29 with ankylosing spondylitis or in good health (not recorded which).

This clonotype was seen many times. The chain carries TRBV3-1 and TRBJ2-1; D ambiguous. V shed 2 bases and J shed 5 bases, with 10 bases lying between them. CDR1 is LGHDT and CDR2 is YNNKEL in the germline V gene (reference sequence). The CDR3 covers 14 residues. In DNA, the CDR3 is TGTGCCAGCAGCCAAAGGGCGGTACACAATGAGCAGTTCTTC. It codes for CASSQRAVHNEQFF.

This clonotype has a handful of counts. CDR3 bases: TGTGCCAGCAGCTTAGCGGAGAGACTCAATGAGCAGTTCTTC. Protein sequence: CASSLAERLNEQFF. V usage is TRBV7-2 and J usage is TRBJ2-1; no definite D call. CDR1 and CDR2 (germline): SGHTA, FQGNSA. Trimming removed 0 bases from V and 6 bases from J, with 9 bases in between. CDR3 length equals 14 residues.

V is TRBV20-1 and J is TRBJ1-5; no clear D. Looked up from germline, CDR1 is DFQATT and CDR2 is SNEGSKA (reference sequence). The CDR3 is made up of 13 amino acids. V lost 6 bases and J lost 5, with 14 bases in between. CDR3 residues: CSAPYSKDQPQHF. CDR3 in DNA: TGCAGTGCCCCATACAGTAAGGATCAGCCCCAGCATTTT.

V is TRBV6-6 and J is TRBJ2-1; 8 bases line up with TRBD2. This CDR3 comprises 17 residues. V trimming: 0 bases; J trimming: 8 bases; junction bases outside the gene matches: 12. The V gene's germline CDR1 is MNHNY and CDR2 SVGAGI (reference sequence). This chain's CDR3 is CASSYSLGRREVDEQFF. The CDR3, as DNA: TGTGCCAGCAGTTACTCCCTTGGGAGGCGGGAGGTTGATGAGCAGTTCTTC.

J is TRBJ1-5 and V is TRBV7-9, with D possibly matching TRBD1 (5 bases). CDR3 size: 12 residues. Trimming took off 7 bases at V and 8 bases at J, with 12 bases between the two ends. CDR1 SEHNR and CDR2 FQNEAQ come from the germline V gene (reference sequence). The chain's CDR3 is CASNGEQEPQHF. DNA for the CDR3: TGTGCCAGCAACGGAGAACAGGAGCCCCAGCATTTT.

This clonotype has a count of ten or more. The J gene is TRBJ2-2, the V gene TRBV7-9; D unresolved. Per the germline V gene, CDR1 is SEHNR and CDR2 is FQNEAQ (reference sequence). CDR3 length equals 12 residues. Trimming cost V 8 bases and J 4 bases, with 8 bases left between them. The DNA for the CDR3 is TGTGCCAGCCGGACGACCACCGGGGAGCTGTTTTTT. As protein: CASRTTTGELFF.

This clonotype was seen ten or more times. This rearrangement joins TRBV12-3 or TRBV12-4 to TRBJ1-2; D is unclear. The CDR3 sequence is 13 residues long. V was clipped by 2 bases and J by 5 bases, with 9 bases between them. The chain's CDR3 is CASSLTTGYGYTF. For the CDR3, the DNA is TGTGCCAGCAGTTTAACCACGGGGTATGGCTACACCTTC.

The rearrangement links TRBV7-9 to TRBJ1-1, with unresolved D. V was cut by 5 bases and J by 7 bases, with 11 bases left in between. This CDR3 is 12 amino acids long. The germline V gene has CDR1 SEHNR and CDR2 FQNEAQ (reference sequence). CDR3 sequence (DNA): TGTGCCAGCAGCCCGGGTCCCCTTGAAGCTTTCTTT. It translates to CASSPGPLEAFF. The full variable domain, in which reference TRBV7-9 and TRBJ1-1 provide the parts outside the CDR3, is DTGVSQNPRHKITKRGQNVTFRCDPISEHNRLYWYRQTLGQGPEFLTYFQNEAQLEKSRLLSDRFSAERPKGSFSTLEIQRTEQGDSAMYLCASSPGPLEAFFGQGTRLTVV.

This clonotype was observed at least ten times. The V and J genes are TRBV24-1 and TRBJ1-2; 8 nucleotides agree with TRBD1. V trimming: 7 bases; J trimming: 4 bases; junction bases outside the gene matches: 4. This CDR3 comprises 13 residues. The germline V gene encodes CDR1 KGHDR and CDR2 SFDVKD. The CDR3 DNA sequence: TGTGCCACCAGCGAACAGGGGGGCTATGGCTACACCTTC. It is translated as CATSEQGGYGYTF.

This clonotype was observed many times. This sequence joins TRBV29-1 and TRBJ2-3, with 10 nucleotides matching TRBD2. The CDR3 totals 16 residues. Germline V gives CDR1 SQVTM, CDR2 ANQGSEA. J gave up 4 bases and V 0 bases, and 7 bases lay outside the gene matches. CDR3 amino acids: CSVEDQTSGWADTQYF. In DNA, the CDR3 is TGCAGCGTTGAAGACCAGACTAGCGGGTGGGCAGATACGCAGTATTTT.

This clonotype came up many times. The gene calls are TRBV27 and TRBJ2-7; 14 bases are shared with TRBD2. J was trimmed by 4 bases and V by 8 bases; bases with no gene match: 4. CDR3 size: 14 residues. From germline, CDR1 is MNHEY and CDR2 SMNVEV (reference sequence). CDR3 nucleotides: TGTGCCAGCCAAGGACTAGCGGGAGGATACGAGCAGTACTTC. Amino acids: CASQGLAGGYEQYF.

This clonotype was observed once. The gene calls are TRBV29-1 and TRBJ2-3; D unresolved. In germline, CDR1 is SQVTM, CDR2 ANQGSEA. Trimming took 4 bases from V and 4 from J, leaving 3 bases between them. The CDR3 has 10 amino acids. CDR3 protein: CSVGSDTQYF. CDR3 nucleotide sequence: TGCAGCGTTGGGTCAGATACGCAGTATTTT.

This clonotype was found many times. The chain has TRBV20-1 and TRBJ2-3, with D perhaps matching TRBD2 (6 bases). CDR3 length: 12 residues. Trimming took off 3 bases at V and 6 bases at J, with 10 bases between the two ends. CDR1 DFQATT and CDR2 SNEGSKA come from the germline V gene (reference sequence). CDR3 protein: CSASFGSDTQYF. CDR3 coding DNA: TGCAGTGCTAGTTTCGGGAGTGATACGCAGTATTTT.

This clonotype was observed a few times. J is TRBJ1-1 and V is TRBV5-4; D is possibly TRBD1 (6 bases). Trimming removed 4 bases from V and 5 bases from J, with 15 bases in between. The CDR3 has 14 residues. Germline values: CDR1 SGHNT, CDR2 YYREEE (reference sequence). The CDR3 protein is CASSNGGGWTEAFF. The CDR3 coding sequence is TGTGCCAGCAGCAACGGAGGGGGGTGGACTGAAGCTTTCTTT.

In this sample, this clonotype turned up many times. This chain connects TRBV3-1 to TRBJ2-1; 14 positions match TRBD2. The CDR3 runs 14 residues. The V gene end was trimmed by 2 bases and the J gene end by 15 bases; junction bases not matched to a gene: 6. Germline CDR1 reads LGHDT; CDR2 reads YNNKEL (reference sequence). CDR3 sequence (DNA): TGTGCCAGCAGCCAATCCGGGACTAGCGGGAGCCGGTTCTTC. It specifies CASSQSGTSGSRFF.

In this sample, this clonotype turned up many times. V and J are TRBV7-8 and TRBJ2-7; 8 nucleotides match TRBD1. The CDR3 totals 14 residues. V dropped 5 bases and J dropped 1; count of bases not matched to a gene: 4. From germline, CDR1 is SGHVS and CDR2 FQNEAQ. In DNA form, the CDR3 reads TGTGCCAGCAGCCCGACAGGGGCATCCTACGAGCAGTACTTC. Protein sequence: CASSPTGASYEQYF. Using reference TRBV7-8 and TRBJ2-7 for the parts outside the CDR3, the full variable domain is GAGVSQSPRYKVAKRGQDVALRCDPISGHVSLFWYQQALGQGPEFLTYFQNEAQLDKSGLPSDRFFAERPEGSVSTLKIQRTQQEDSAVYLCASSPTGASYEQYFGPGTRLTVT.

Ten or more counts support this clonotype. The chain uses TRBV4-3 and TRBJ1-2; D may be TRBD1 (5 bases). This CDR3 is 13 amino acids long. Germline loops: CDR1 LGHNA, CDR2 YSLEER. Trimming took off 4 bases at V and 2 bases at J, with 8 bases between the two ends. The CDR3 spells CASSRTQNYGYTF. Here the CDR3 DNA reads TGCGCCAGCAGCCGGACACAGAACTATGGCTACACCTTC.

This clonotype was observed at least ten times. V gene TRBV28 combines with J gene TRBJ2-1, with 8 bases aligning to TRBD2. The CDR3 has 15 amino acids. CDR1 and CDR2 from the germline V gene are MDHEN and SYDVKM. With 3 bases clipped from V and 8 bases from J, the junction kept 9 bases outside the gene matches. CDR3 region: CASSLPSGSTDEQFF. The CDR3 nucleotides are TGTGCCAGCAGTTTGCCCAGCGGGAGTACGGATGAGCAGTTCTTC.

This clonotype occurred a few times. The chain carries TRBV29-1 and TRBJ2-7; perhaps TRBD2 as D (6 bases). The CDR3 is made up of 14 amino acids. The V gene lost 4 bases and the J gene lost 5 bases, with 18 bases spanning the gap. Germline V CDR1 and CDR2: SQVTM, ANQGSEA. CDR3 amino acids: CSVVDQGGIDEQYF. CDR3 in DNA: TGCAGCGTTGTGGACCAGGGCGGGATTGACGAGCAGTACTTC.

This clonotype was seen many times. The chain employs TRBV5-1 and TRBJ2-1; D perhaps matches TRBD1 (5 bases). The V gene's germline CDR1 is SGHRS and CDR2 YFSETQ. The CDR3 has 12 amino acids. Between the trimmed V and J ends, which lost 2 bases and 9 bases, there was a span of 9 bases. The CDR3 loop reads CASSLGDSEQFF. CDR3 nucleotide sequence: TGCGCCAGCAGCTTAGGGGATAGTGAGCAGTTCTTC. Based on the CDR3 plus reference TRBV5-1 and TRBJ2-1, the full variable domain is KAGVTQTPRYLIKTRGQQVTLSCSPISGHRSVSWYQQTPGQGLQFLFEYFSETQRNKGNFPGRFSGRQFSNSRSEMNVSTLELGDSALYLCASSLGDSEQFFGPGTRLTVL.

This clonotype was observed at least ten times. DNA for the CDR3: TGTGCCAGCAGTTTGGCCGGGACGCAGTACAATGAGCAGTTCTTC. The encoded protein is CASSLAGTQYNEQFF. The rearrangement uses TRBV12-3 or TRBV12-4 and TRBJ2-1; possibly TRBD1 or TRBD2 for D (5 bases each). The CDR3 sequence is 15 residues long. Trimming pared 3 bases from V and 4 bases from J, leaving 13 bases between.

This clonotype came up many times. The chain joins TRBV19 to TRBJ2-1; 11 bases agree with TRBD2. V was clipped by 3 bases and J by 3 bases; unmatched bases: 7. The CDR3 loop spans 17 amino acids. From germline, CDR1 is LNHDA and CDR2 SQIVND (reference sequence). CDR3 sequence: CASSIFTSGSIYNEQFF. The CDR3 DNA sequence: TGTGCCAGTAGTATTTTCACTAGCGGGAGTATCTACAATGAGCAGTTCTTC.

This clonotype was detected ten times or more. CDR3 region: CASSPGTGNGQPQHF. Written as DNA, the CDR3 is TGTGCCAGCAGTCCCGGGACAGGGAATGGTCAGCCCCAGCATTTT. The chain combines TRBV6-5 with TRBJ1-5; 9 positions agree with TRBD1. The V gene end was trimmed by 5 bases and the J gene end by 6 bases; junction bases not matched to a gene: 8. In germline, CDR1 is MNHEY, CDR2 SVGAGI. CDR3 length: 15 amino acids.

This clonotype was seen a few times. This rearrangement joins TRBV2 to TRBJ2-3; D might be TRBD2 (5 bases). Trimming cost V 4 bases and J 6 bases, with 11 bases left between them. CDR3 length: 13 amino acids. Germline lookup yields CDR1 SNHLY and CDR2 FYNNEI. CDR3 DNA sequence: TGTGCCAGCAGTGGAGCTAGCATGGATACGCAGTATTTT. This encodes CASSGASMDTQYF.

This chain uses TRBV27 with TRBJ1-2; D is unclear. The CDR3 is made up of 16 amino acids. V lost 4 bases, J lost 2 bases, and 17 bases lay in between. The V gene's germline CDR1 is MNHEY and CDR2 SMNVEV (reference sequence). The CDR3 reads CASSSSPYQRNYGYTF. The CDR3, as DNA: TGTGCCAGCAGTTCCTCGCCTTACCAGCGGAACTATGGCTACACCTTC.

This clonotype has a count of ten or more. The gene calls are TRBV10-3 and TRBJ2-7; D gene unclear. The CDR3 length is 12 residues. The germline V gene has CDR1 ENHRY and CDR2 SYGVKD. Trimming pared 0 bases from V and 7 bases from J, leaving 7 bases between. CDR3 sequence reads: CAISESGGEQYF. The CDR3 coding sequence is TGTGCCATCAGTGAGTCAGGTGGTGAGCAGTACTTC.

This clonotype has a count of ten or more. V usage is TRBV28 and J usage is TRBJ2-7; D gene uncertain. Germline assignment: CDR1 MDHEN and CDR2 SYDVKM. Trimming stripped 6 bases from V and 6 bases from J, with 15 bases between. There are 13 residues in the CDR3. CDR3 protein: CASRPPARSEQYF. The CDR3 DNA reads TGTGCCAGCAGACCCCCCGCCCGGTCCGAGCAGTACTTC.